This T cell receptor beta chain was sequenced in a study of identical twins. All of the donors were Caucasians in good health. CDR1 and CDR2 (germline): SGHRS, YFSETQ. The J segment lost 0 bases and the V segment lost 0 bases, leaving 9 bases of the junction unmatched. The CDR3 runs to 18 residues. TCRdb reprocessed the 5' RACE reads via MiXCR and lists one record per CDR3 protein. The top ten hold about 0.27% of the sample, which has about 1.7 million distinct CDR3 sequences, about 31% seen once. The chain is built from TRBV5-1 and TRBJ2-1; 7 bases are a match to TRBD1. The material sequenced was cord blood. The sequence derives from a newborn girl in good health. The DNA of the CDR3 is TGCGCCAGCAGCTTGGGACTTCGGGACAGAAGCTCCTACAATGAGCAGTTCTTC. Its translation is CASSLGLRDRSSYNEQFF.